The T cell receptor (beta chain) described here comes from a study of shared clonotypes between healthy human individuals. Study-wide findings and caveats: On the whole, naive subsets had larger estimated richness than memory subsets had. Blood was the only sampled material, and tissue repertoires likely differ. Among non-shared clonotypes, generation probabilities were lower than among those shared by all four donors.

The run depth of the assay was deep. Method: immunoSEQ multiplex PCR; TCRdb's copy keeps in-frame clones and lacks some. The data hold just over 2,000,000 clones, with over 85% observed a single time. A word on this clone: Its cognate antigen is unknown.

This CDR3 has 18 amino acids. V was clipped by 1 base and J by 1 base, with 19 bases between them. Germline V gives CDR1 SGHVS, CDR2 FQNEAQ. This sequence originates from a young man in good health. Sequenced input: naive CD4+ T cells sorted from blood. Subset: CD45RA+ positively selected. This chain uses TRBV7-8 with TRBJ1-2; D gene ambiguous. The CDR3 loop is CASSLGRSSLTYNYGYTF. The CDR3, as DNA: TGTGCCAGCAGCTTAGGCAGGAGCTCCCTAACTTATAACTATGGCTACACCTTC.